The source of this T cell receptor beta chain is a study of blood T cells in healthy people across ages. There are a few counts of this clonotype. A J-beta primer mix and a sample-barcoded 5' primer were used in a second PCR of about 7 to 12 cycles. MiXCR, applied by TCRdb to the 5' RACE reads, yields one record per CDR3 protein. The data contain fewer than 800,000 distinct CDR3 sequences, under 25% of them seen just once; the ten biggest clones take up 3.5% to 4%. Germline V gene lookup returns CDR1 SGHDT and CDR2 YYEEEE. There are 14 residues in the CDR3. V was pared by 0 bases and J by 2 bases, with 8 bases between.

This chain joins TRBV5-6 and TRBJ1-1; D is unresolved. The source material was blood. The clonotype was recovered from a man aged 70-80 years in good health. CDR3 nucleotide sequence: TGTGCCAGCAGCTTGGTGTGGGGAAACACTGAAGCTTTCTTT. Translating gives CASSLVWGNTEAFF.